The T cell receptor beta chain under discussion was sequenced for a study of T cell responses to AZD1222 COVID-19 vaccine. V gave up 1 base and J gave up 7 bases, with 8 bases separating them. Germline V gene sequence: CDR1 GTSNPN, CDR2 SVGIG (reference sequence). This CDR3 region has 11 residues. With respect to this clone: Its target is unknown.

Sequencing used immunoSEQ multiplex PCR; TCRdb keeps in-frame clones, though not all of them. The table lists 110,000 to 150,000 clones, 80% to 90% of them singletons, with around 8% in the top ten. Study results and limitations: Repertoires were collected only later (after the peak T cell response had occurred).

Source: peripheral blood, taken on day 0 of AZD1222 vaccination. The chain combines TRBV30 with TRBJ2-7, with a possible D match to TRBD1 (5 bases). This sequence originates from an adult in good health. The CDR3 region is CAWSEGLEQYF. CDR3 coding DNA: TGTGCCTGGAGTGAGGGGTTAGAGCAGTACTTC.